This TCR beta chain was observed in a study of monozygotic twins with inflammatory bowel disease. Two nested PCRs, run for around 15 and 10 cycles, were applied to TCRalpha and TCRbeta cDNA. Following a re-call of the 5' RACE reads, TCRdb has one entry per CDR3 protein and lacks DNA. The sample table sets out some 450,000 distinct CDR3 sequences. Findings of the study overall: Support was absent for any single strong signal or clonotype linked to IBD.

The CDR3 is made up of 14 amino acids. Looked up from germline, CDR1 is LGHDT and CDR2 is YNNKEL (reference sequence). Comments on this clonotype: Its antigen is unknown.

This sequence was found in a human donor with ulcerative colitis or Crohn's disease, or a healthy co-twin of an affected twin (not recorded which). Sequencing used blood. This chain connects TRBV3-1 to TRBJ1-1; TCRdb designates TRBD1, a call that cannot be tested without DNA. CDR3 residues: CASSPQGWNTEAFF. The full variable domain, its missing parts supplied by reference TRBV3-1 and TRBJ1-1, is DTAVSQTPKYLVTQMGNDKSIKCEQNLGHDTMYWYKQDSKKFLKIMFSYNNKELIINETVPNRFSPKSPDKAHLNLHINSLELGDSAVYFCASSPQGWNTEAFFGQGTRLTVV.